These 25 T cell receptor beta chains originate from one sample sequenced in a study of cytomegalovirus exposure and HLA in healthy donors. Primers for the PCR totalled 60 Vbeta and 13 Jbeta. Assay used: immunoSEQ multiplex PCR; TCRdb lists only in-frame clones, some missing. The table lists approximately 110,000 clones, roughly 70% of them singletons. Material for sequencing was PBMCs. The receptors shown here come from a woman in her twenties or thirties in good health and CMV-seronegative.

The chain uses TRBV7-9 and TRBJ1-1; the D gene is possibly TRBD1 (5 bases). CDR3 length equals 14 residues. CDR1 is SEHNR, CDR2 FQNEAQ, per germline (reference sequence). The V end was cut by 5 bases, the J end by 1 base, with 11 bases between. The CDR3 bases are TGTGCCAGCAGCCTACCCGGGGGGAACACTGAAGCTTTCTTT. This sequence encodes CASSLPGGNTEAFF.

The chain joins TRBV2 to TRBJ1-1; 7 bases align to TRBD1. Trimming took 7 bases from V and 4 from J; bases not matched to a gene: 6. This CDR3 has 13 amino acids. CDR1 is SNHLY, CDR2 FYNNEI, per germline. The CDR3 here is CASTPQGPTEAFF. The CDR3 DNA is TGTGCCAGCACACCACAGGGGCCCACTGAAGCTTTCTTT.

This clone was seen only once. This chain uses TRBV29-1 with TRBJ2-7; 7 bases map to TRBD1. Germline V lookup: CDR1 SQVTM, CDR2 ANQGSEA. The CDR3 has 14 residues. Germline trimming cut 6 bases from V and 4 bases from J; bases unmatched to any gene: 12. DNA of the CDR3: TGCAGCGTCCTACAGGGGATAGGGTTTTACGAGCAGTACTTC. Amino acids: CSVLQGIGFYEQYF.

This clone was observed a few times. V usage is TRBV7-9 and J usage is TRBJ1-1; D gene unclear. Germline values: CDR1 SEHNR, CDR2 FQNEAQ (reference sequence). The CDR3 extends over 11 amino acids. V shed 4 bases and J shed 5 bases, with 5 bases lying between them. CDR3 bases: TGTGCCAGCAGCTCGAGGACTGAAGCTTTCTTT. It yields the protein CASSSRTEAFF.

J is TRBJ1-1 and V is TRBV10-1; 9 bases agree with TRBD1. V shed 6 bases and J 6 bases; nucleotides not matched to a gene: 8. The V gene's germline CDR1 is WNHNN and CDR2 SYGVQD (reference sequence). The CDR3 has 14 residues. This CDR3 is CASRMGQGTSEAFF. The CDR3 region has the DNA TGCGCCAGCAGAATGGGACAGGGAACCTCTGAAGCTTTCTTT.

The gene calls are TRBV7-8 and TRBJ2-5; 7 bases map to TRBD2. There are 14 residues in the CDR3. Trimming took 5 bases from V and 3 from J; bases not matched to a gene: 6. Germline V gene data show CDR1 as SGHVS and CDR2 as FQNEAQ. CDR3 sequence reads: CASSRFLAEETQYF. The CDR3 DNA reads as TGTGCCAGCAGCCGATTTCTAGCGGAAGAGACCCAGTACTTC.

A few counts support this clone. CDR3 nucleotide sequence: TGTGCCATCAGTGAGTGGACCCCGGGACTAGCGGGAGATGAGCAGTTCTTC. Amino acids: CAISEWTPGLAGDEQFF. This sequence joins TRBV10-3 and TRBJ2-1; 14 bases agree with TRBD2. Germline values: CDR1 ENHRY, CDR2 SYGVKD. V lost 1 base to trimming and J lost 8 bases; unmatched junction nucleotides: 7. The CDR3 loop spans 17 amino acids.

As DNA, the CDR3 is TGTGCCAGCAGTCAGTTGAACACTGAAGCTTTCTTT. Encoded protein: CASSQLNTEAFF. This chain uses TRBV6-5 with TRBJ1-1; D is ambiguous. CDR1 is MNHEY and CDR2 is SVGAGI in the germline V gene. V gave up 5 bases and J gave up 0 bases, with 4 bases separating them. The CDR3 covers 12 residues.

V usage is TRBV30 and J usage is TRBJ2-2; 9 positions agree with TRBD2. The germline CDR1 and CDR2 sequences are GTSNPN and SVGIG (reference sequence). The CDR3 totals 16 residues. V was clipped by 0 bases and J by 3 bases; unmatched bases: 5. CDR3 DNA sequence: TGTGCCTGGAGTGTTAAGGGACTAGCTTACACCGGGGAGCTGTTTTTT. Amino acid sequence: CAWSVKGLAYTGELFF.

This clone was seen only a few times. DNA of the CDR3: TGTGCCAGCAGTTACTTTCGTGGGATCGGGACCTACGAGCAGTACTTC. Its protein product is CASSYFRGIGTYEQYF. This rearrangement joins TRBV6-5 to TRBJ2-7, with D possibly TRBD2 on 5 matching bases. Germline V gene sequence: CDR1 MNHEY, CDR2 SVGAGI. This CDR3 contains 16 residues. Trimming removed 1 base at V and 2 bases at J, with 15 bases between.

The chain carries TRBV6-5 and TRBJ1-1; no firm D call. CDR3 size: 13 residues. CDR1 is MNHEY, CDR2 SVGAGI, per germline. Trimming left V 2 bases short and J 1 base short, with 5 bases between. DNA for the CDR3: TGTGCCAGCAGTTACGTAGAGAACACTGAAGCTTTCTTT. This encodes CASSYVENTEAFF.

The J gene is TRBJ1-1, the V gene TRBV27; a weak D match, TRBD1 (5 bases). CDR1 and CDR2 (germline): MNHEY, SMNVEV (reference sequence). Trimming cost V 6 bases and J 2 bases, with 22 bases left between them. The CDR3 is 17 residues long. Here the CDR3 reads CASSREMGRAINTEAFF. As DNA, the CDR3 is TGTGCCAGCAGCCGGGAGATGGGCAGGGCCATAAACACTGAAGCTTTCTTT.

The V call is TRBV25-1, the J call TRBJ2-3, with 13 positions matching TRBD2. Germline CDR1 MGHDK, CDR2 SYGVNS. This CDR3 region has 15 residues. The V segment lost 5 bases and the J segment 7 bases; nucleotides outside the gene matches: 6. The CDR3 spells CASSSPGTSGNTQYF. For the CDR3, the DNA is TGTGCCAGCAGTTCGCCCGGGACTAGCGGGAATACGCAGTATTTT.

V is TRBV14 and J is TRBJ1-1, with D possibly matching TRBD1 (5 bases). This CDR3 is built from 13 residues. Germline-derived CDR1 and CDR2 are SGHDN and FVKESK. V was cut by 8 bases and J by 0 bases, with 10 bases left in between. The CDR3 here is CASRTQVNTEAFF. The CDR3 bases are TGTGCCAGCCGCACACAGGTGAACACTGAAGCTTTCTTT.

V is TRBV5-4 and J is TRBJ2-1; 10 bases are a match to TRBD2. This CDR3 spans 17 amino acids. CDR1 and CDR2 (germline): SGHNT, YYREEE (reference sequence). Trimming cost V 3 bases and J 8 bases; bases outside gene matches: 14. The CDR3 protein is CASSYRLSGGAGDEQFF. CDR3 sequence (DNA): TGTGCCAGCAGCTACCGACTAAGCGGGGGGGCCGGCGATGAGCAGTTCTTC.

This chain uses TRBV7-2 with TRBJ1-1; D may be TRBD1 (5 bases). Germline loops: CDR1 SGHTA, CDR2 FQGNSA. The CDR3 runs 16 residues. Trimming shortened V by 4 bases and J by 0 bases, and 15 bases separated the two germline ends. CDR3 nucleotide sequence: TGTGCCAGCAGCTCCAGGGTAAATGCCCTGAACACTGAAGCTTTCTTT. It is translated as CASSSRVNALNTEAFF.

The chain is built from TRBV7-3 and TRBJ1-1; D may be TRBD1 (5 bases). The CDR3 contains 13 residues. Germline CDR1 SGHTA, CDR2 FQGTGA. Trimming cost V 6 bases and J 5 bases, with 13 bases left between them. DNA for the CDR3: TGTGCCAGCAGTTGGACACAGGTTACTGAAGCTTTCTTT. It translates to CASSWTQVTEAFF.

The chain recombines TRBV7-2 with TRBJ1-5; D is ambiguous. The CDR3 is made up of 14 amino acids. Trimming cost V 6 bases and J 2 bases, with 11 bases left between them. Per the germline V gene, CDR1 is SGHTA and CDR2 is FQGNSA. The DNA of the CDR3 is TGTGCCAGCAGGTCCATAGGAGGCAATCAGCCCCAGCATTTT. This translates into CASRSIGGNQPQHF.

This chain joins TRBV9 and TRBJ2-5; 8 nucleotides line up with TRBD2. The ends lost 6 bases at V and 5 bases at J; junction bases unmatched: 9. Germline loops: CDR1 SGDLS, CDR2 YYNGEE. The CDR3 loop spans 14 amino acids. The CDR3 reads CASTPGLVSETQYF. The CDR3 nucleotides are TGTGCCAGCACCCCGGGACTAGTTAGCGAGACCCAGTACTTC.

This clone was counted a few times. The chain employs TRBV7-8 and TRBJ1-2; D uncertain. CDR3 length: 14 residues. Between the trimmed V and J ends, which lost 1 base and 7 bases, there was a span of 13 bases. Germline V gives CDR1 SGHVS, CDR2 FQNEAQ. CDR3 in amino acids: CASSLGPGGRGYTF. In DNA form, the CDR3 reads TGTGCCAGCAGCTTAGGGCCAGGAGGACGTGGCTACACCTTC. The whole variable domain, remainder taken from reference TRBV7-8 and TRBJ1-2, is GAGVSQSPRYKVAKRGQDVALRCDPISGHVSLFWYQQALGQGPEFLTYFQNEAQLDKSGLPSDRFFAERPEGSVSTLKIQRTQQEDSAVYLCASSLGPGGRGYTFGSGTRLTVV.

This clone was found once. The J gene is TRBJ2-7, the V gene TRBV6-1; D remains unclear. Germline-derived CDR1 and CDR2 are MNHNS and SASEGT. The CDR3 consists of 14 residues. The V and J ends lost 4 bases and 0 bases respectively, with 10 bases between them. The CDR3 is CASSVQSFSYEQYF. The CDR3 DNA is TGTGCCAGCAGTGTACAGTCTTTCTCCTACGAGCAGTACTTC.

This clone turned up a few times. V is TRBV11-2 and J is TRBJ2-7; 13 bases align to TRBD2. Per germline, CDR1 SGHAT and CDR2 FQNNGV. CDR3 size: 18 residues. The trim removed 4 bases at V and 0 bases at J, leaving 9 bases unmatched. The CDR3 nucleotides are TGTGCCAGCAGCTCCCGGCCGACTAGCGGGGGGCTCTCCTACGAGCAGTACTTC. Translating it yields CASSSRPTSGGLSYEQYF.

This chain connects TRBV4-3 to TRBJ1-1; 7 nucleotides agree with TRBD1. The trim removed 2 bases at V and 5 bases at J, leaving 11 bases unmatched. Germline CDR1 is LGHNA and CDR2 is YSLEER. The CDR3 extends over 16 amino acids. In DNA, the CDR3 is TGCGCCAGCAGCCAATATTCGACGGACAGGAGTACTGAAGCTTTCTTT. Its protein product is CASSQYSTDRSTEAFF.

V is TRBV6-5 and J is TRBJ2-7, with 9 bases fitting TRBD1. V gave up 5 bases and J gave up 5 bases; unmatched junction bases: 4. Germline CDR1 is MNHEY and CDR2 is SVGAGI. The CDR3 runs to 13 residues. The CDR3 bases are TGTGCCAGCAGTCGGGACAGGGCTAACGAGCAGTACTTC. Encoded protein: CASSRDRANEQYF.

CDR3 sequence (DNA): TGTGCCAGCAGCATGACAGGCTCTGTGAAACCTGGGTACTTC. This codes for CASSMTGSVKPGYF. This chain links TRBV5-6 with TRBJ2-5; a weak D match, TRBD1 (6 bases). This CDR3 has 14 residues. Trimming took off 4 bases at V and 13 bases at J, with 23 bases between the two ends. Germline CDR1 and CDR2: SGHDT and YYEEEE.